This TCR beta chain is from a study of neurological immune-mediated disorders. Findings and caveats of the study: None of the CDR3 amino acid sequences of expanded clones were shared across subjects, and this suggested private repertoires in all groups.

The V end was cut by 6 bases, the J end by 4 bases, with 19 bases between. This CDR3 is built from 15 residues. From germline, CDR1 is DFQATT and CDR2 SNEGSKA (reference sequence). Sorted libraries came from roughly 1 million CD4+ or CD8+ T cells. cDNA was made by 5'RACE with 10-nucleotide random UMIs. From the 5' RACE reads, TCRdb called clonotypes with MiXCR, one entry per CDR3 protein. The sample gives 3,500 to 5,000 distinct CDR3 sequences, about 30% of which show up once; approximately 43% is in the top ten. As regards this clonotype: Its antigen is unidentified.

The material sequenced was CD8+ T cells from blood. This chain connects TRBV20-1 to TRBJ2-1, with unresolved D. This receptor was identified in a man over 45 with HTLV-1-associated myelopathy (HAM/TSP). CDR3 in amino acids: CSALAEARWYNEQFF. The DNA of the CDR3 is TGCAGTGCCCTGGCGGAAGCCCGTTGGTACAATGAGCAGTTCTTC.